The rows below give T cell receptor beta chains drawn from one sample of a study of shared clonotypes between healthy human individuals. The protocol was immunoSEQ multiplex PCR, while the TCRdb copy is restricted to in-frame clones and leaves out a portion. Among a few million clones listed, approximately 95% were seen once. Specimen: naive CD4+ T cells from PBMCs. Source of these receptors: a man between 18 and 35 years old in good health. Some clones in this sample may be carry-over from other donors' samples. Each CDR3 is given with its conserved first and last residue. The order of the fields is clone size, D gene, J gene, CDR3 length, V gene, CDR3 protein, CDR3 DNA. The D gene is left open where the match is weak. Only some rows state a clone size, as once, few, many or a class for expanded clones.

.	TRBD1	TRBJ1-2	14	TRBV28	CASSLNDRVYGYTF	TGTGCCAGCAGTCTGAATGACAGGGTCTATGGCTACACCTTC
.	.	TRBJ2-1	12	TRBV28	CASRETEVEQFF	TGTGCCAGCAGAGAGACAGAGGTTGAGCAGTTCTTC
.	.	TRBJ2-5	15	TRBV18	CASSPTEGTRETQYF	TGTGCCAGCTCACCGACCGAGGGGACACGGGAGACCCAGTACTTC
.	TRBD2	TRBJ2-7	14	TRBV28	CASSQAGRSHEQYF	TGTGCCAGCAGTCAAGCGGGAAGGTCCCACGAGCAGTACTTC
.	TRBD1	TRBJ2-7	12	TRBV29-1	CSVGGQGYEQYF	TGCAGCGTTGGCGGACAGGGCTACGAGCAGTACTTC
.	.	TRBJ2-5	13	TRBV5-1	CASSLRGQETQYF	TGCGCCAGCAGCCTCCGAGGCCAAGAGACCCAGTACTTC
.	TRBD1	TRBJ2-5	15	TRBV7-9	CASSLAGQAQETQYF	TGTGCCAGCAGCTTAGCGGGACAGGCCCAAGAGACCCAGTACTTC
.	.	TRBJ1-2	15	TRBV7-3	CASSLTGPGSYGYTF	TGTGCCAGCAGCTTAACGGGCCCCGGGTCCTATGGCTACACCTTC
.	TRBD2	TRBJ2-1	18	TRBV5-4	CASSSRLGTSGNYNEQFF	TGTGCCAGCAGCTCGAGACTAGGGACTAGCGGGAATTACAATGAGCAGTTCTTC
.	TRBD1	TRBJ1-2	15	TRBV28	CASSRLGTDPYGYTF	TGTGCCAGCAGTCGGTTGGGGACAGATCCCTATGGCTACACCTTC
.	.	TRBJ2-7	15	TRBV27	CASSQADRQDTEQYF	TGTGCCAGCAGTCAAGCGGACCGACAGGATACCGAGCAGTACTTC
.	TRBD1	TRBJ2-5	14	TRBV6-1	CATHRQGRQETQYF	TGTGCCACTCACCGACAGGGAAGACAAGAGACCCAGTACTTC
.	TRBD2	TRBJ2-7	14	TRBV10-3	CAISELAGGEEQYF	TGTGCCATCAGTGAGCTAGCGGGAGGAGAGGAGCAGTACTTC
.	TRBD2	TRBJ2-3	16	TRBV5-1	CASSPLGGRVTDTQYF	TGCGCCAGCAGCCCTCTAGGCGGGAGGGTCACAGATACGCAGTATTTT
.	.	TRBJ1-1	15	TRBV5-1	CASSLVRGSRTEAFF	TGCGCCAGCAGCTTGGTCCGGGGCTCGAGGACTGAAGCTTTCTTT
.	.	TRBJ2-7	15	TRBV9	CASSALPTSSYEQYF	TGTGCCAGCAGCGCCCTTCCGACGAGCTCCTACGAGCAGTACTTC
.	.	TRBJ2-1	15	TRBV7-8	CASSPTAQAIGEQFF	TGTGCCAGCAGCCCGACGGCCCAGGCGATCGGTGAGCAGTTCTTC
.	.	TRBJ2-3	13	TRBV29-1	CSVVGLSTDTQYF	TGCAGCGTTGTGGGACTGAGCACAGATACGCAGTATTTT
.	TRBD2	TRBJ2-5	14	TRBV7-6	CASSLEAGRETQYF	TGTGCCAGCAGCTTAGAAGCGGGACGTGAGACCCAGTACTTC
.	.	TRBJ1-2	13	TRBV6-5	CASSYRDSGGYTF	TGTGCCAGCAGTTACAGGGACTCGGGGGGCTACACCTTC
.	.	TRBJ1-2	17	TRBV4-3	CASSHAGGDAANYGYTF	TGCGCCAGCAGCCACGCCGGGGGGGACGCAGCTAACTATGGCTACACCTTC
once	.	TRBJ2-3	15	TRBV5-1	CASSPFGEGADTQYF	TGCGCCAGCAGCCCGTTTGGGGAGGGGGCAGATACGCAGTATTTT
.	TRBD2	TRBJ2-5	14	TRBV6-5	CASRGTSGTGTQYF	TGTGCCAGCAGGGGGACTAGCGGGACGGGGACCCAGTACTTC
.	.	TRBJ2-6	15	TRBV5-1	CASSLVFSGANVLTF	TGCGCCAGCAGCTTGGTCTTCTCTGGGGCCAACGTCCTGACTTTC
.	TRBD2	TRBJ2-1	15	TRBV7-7	CASSLVAGGPYEQFF	TGTGCCAGCAGCTTAGTAGCGGGAGGGCCTTATGAGCAGTTCTTC
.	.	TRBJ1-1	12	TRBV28	CASSFTGTEAFF	TGTGCCAGCAGTTTTACCGGCACTGAAGCTTTCTTT
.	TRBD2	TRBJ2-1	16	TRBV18	CASSRWKREYPNEQFF	TGTGCCAGCTCACGGTGGAAGCGGGAGTATCCCAATGAGCAGTTCTTC
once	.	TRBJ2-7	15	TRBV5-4	CASSFSKGPTYEQYF	TGTGCCAGCAGCTTTAGCAAGGGCCCAACCTACGAGCAGTACTTC
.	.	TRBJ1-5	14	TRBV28	CASSLNPLGQPQHF	TGTGCCAGCAGTTTAAATCCCCTGGGCCAGCCCCAGCATTTT
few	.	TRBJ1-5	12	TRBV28	CASSQLRQPQHF	TGTGCCAGCAGTCAGTTGAGGCAGCCCCAGCATTTT
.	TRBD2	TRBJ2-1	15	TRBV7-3	CASSFSSGSYNEQFF	TGTGCCAGCAGCTTCAGTAGCGGGAGCTACAATGAGCAGTTCTTC
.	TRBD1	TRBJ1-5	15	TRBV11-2	CASSLTGGQKQPQHF	TGTGCCAGCAGCTTAACAGGGGGCCAGAAGCAGCCCCAGCATTTT
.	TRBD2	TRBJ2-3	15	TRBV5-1	CASSSLGGGTDTQYF	TGCGCCAGCAGCTCCCTGGGAGGGGGCACAGATACGCAGTATTTT
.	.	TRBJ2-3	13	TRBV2	CASAPDGTDTQYF	TGTGCCAGCGCACCCGACGGCACAGATACGCAGTATTTT
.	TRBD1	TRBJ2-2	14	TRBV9	CASGGQDNTGELFF	TGTGCCAGCGGGGGACAGGACAACACCGGGGAGCTGTTTTTT
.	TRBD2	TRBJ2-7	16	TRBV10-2	CASRDGRASGTYEQYF	TGCGCCAGCAGGGACGGTCGGGCTAGCGGGACCTACGAGCAGTACTTC
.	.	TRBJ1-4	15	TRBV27	CASSRGRSLSEKLFF	TGTGCCAGCAGCAGGGGACGGAGCCTCTCGGAAAAACTGTTTTTT
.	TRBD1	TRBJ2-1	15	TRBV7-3	CASSLLQGAGNEQFF	TGTGCCAGCAGCTTATTGCAGGGGGCAGGGAATGAGCAGTTCTTC